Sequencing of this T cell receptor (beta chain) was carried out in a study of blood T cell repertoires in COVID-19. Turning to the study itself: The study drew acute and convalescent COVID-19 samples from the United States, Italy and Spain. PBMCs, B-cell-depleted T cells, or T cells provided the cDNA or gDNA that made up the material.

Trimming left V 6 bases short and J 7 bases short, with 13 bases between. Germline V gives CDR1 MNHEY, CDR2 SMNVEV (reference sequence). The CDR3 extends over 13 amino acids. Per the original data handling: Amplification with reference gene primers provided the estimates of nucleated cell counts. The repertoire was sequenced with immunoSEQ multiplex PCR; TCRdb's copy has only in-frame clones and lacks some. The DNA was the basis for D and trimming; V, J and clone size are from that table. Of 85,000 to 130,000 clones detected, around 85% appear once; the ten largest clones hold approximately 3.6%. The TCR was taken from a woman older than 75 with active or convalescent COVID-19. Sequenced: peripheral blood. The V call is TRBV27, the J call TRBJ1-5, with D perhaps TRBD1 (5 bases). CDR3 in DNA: TGTGCCAGCAGCCTCGGGGGGGGACAGCCCCAGCATTTT. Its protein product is CASSLGGGQPQHF.